This TCR beta chain was sequenced in a study of blood T cell repertoires in COVID-19. About the study: The United States, Italy and Spain provided the acute and convalescent COVID-19 samples. PBMCs, B-cell-depleted T cells, or T cells were the source of the cDNA or gDNA that made up the material.

Trimming removed 1 base from V and 3 bases from J, with 22 bases in between. Germline V gene lookup returns CDR1 SGHTA and CDR2 FQGNSA. The CDR3 is made up of 19 amino acids. Profiling relied on immunoSEQ multiplex PCR, and the TCRdb table lists in-frame clones only, not all of them. The sample yields about 290,000 clones, just under 85% seen once. The chain recombines TRBV7-2 with TRBJ1-5; tentatively, D is TRBD1 (5 bases). Sequencing used peripheral blood. This TCR was sampled from a woman aged 45-65 years with active or convalescent COVID-19. The CDR3 DNA sequence: TGTGCCAGCAGCTTAGACTTGGGGGACGCCAGCGGGCACAATCAGCCCCAGCATTTT. This gives the protein CASSLDLGDASGHNQPQHF.